Sequencing of this TCR beta chain was carried out in a study of blood T cell repertoires in COVID-19. Produced via immunoSEQ multiplex PCR; TCRdb's table is partial and in-frame only. The repertoire holds approximately 400,000 clones, with more than 75% as singletons. Ages ranged from roughly 18 to 100 years, with residence in some 25 US areas. Allocation to cohorts depended on clinical history reported by the participants. Sequenced sample: PBMCs or T cells enriched from blood (not recorded which). This sequence was found in a woman aged 18-30 years who had recovered from COVID-19.

CDR3 sequence: CATTRTGGINSPQHF. The DNA for the CDR3 is TGTGCCACCACTAGGACAGGGGGTATTAATTCGCCCCAGCATTTT. The chain carries TRBV15 and TRBJ1-5; 10 bases agree with TRBD1. Losses at the gene ends were 7 bases for V and 9 bases for J; bases not matched to a gene: 12. Germline values: CDR1 LNHNV, CDR2 YYDKDF (reference sequence). The CDR3 extends over 15 amino acids.